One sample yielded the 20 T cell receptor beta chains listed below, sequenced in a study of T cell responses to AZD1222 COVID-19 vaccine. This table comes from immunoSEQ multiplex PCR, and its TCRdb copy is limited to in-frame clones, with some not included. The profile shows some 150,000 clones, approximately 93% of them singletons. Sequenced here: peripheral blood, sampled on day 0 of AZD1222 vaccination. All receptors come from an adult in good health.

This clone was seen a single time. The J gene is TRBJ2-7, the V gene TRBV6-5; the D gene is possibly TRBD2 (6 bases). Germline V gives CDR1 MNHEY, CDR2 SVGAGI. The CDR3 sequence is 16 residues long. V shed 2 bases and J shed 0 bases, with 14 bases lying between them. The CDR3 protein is CASSYTASESSYEQYF. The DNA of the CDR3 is TGTGCCAGCAGTTACACTGCTAGCGAGAGCTCCTACGAGCAGTACTTC.

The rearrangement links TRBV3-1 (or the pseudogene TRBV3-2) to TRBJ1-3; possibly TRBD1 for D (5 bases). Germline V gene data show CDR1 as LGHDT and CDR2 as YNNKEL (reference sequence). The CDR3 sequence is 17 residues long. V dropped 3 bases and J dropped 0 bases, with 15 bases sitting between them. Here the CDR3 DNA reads TGTGCCAGCAGCCAGATACCGACAGACTACTCTGGAAACACCATATATTTT. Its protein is CASSQIPTDYSGNTIYF.

The CDR3 loop is CASKTQRGLGNEQFF. CDR3 nucleotide sequence: TGTGCCAGCAAAACCCAGAGGGGTCTAGGCAATGAGCAGTTCTTC. The genes are TRBV28 and TRBJ2-1, with D perhaps assigned TRBD1 or TRBD2 (5 bases each). With 7 bases removed from V and 6 bases from J, the gap between germline ends came to 19 bases. The germline gives CDR1 MDHEN, CDR2 SYDVKM. CDR3 length equals 15 residues.

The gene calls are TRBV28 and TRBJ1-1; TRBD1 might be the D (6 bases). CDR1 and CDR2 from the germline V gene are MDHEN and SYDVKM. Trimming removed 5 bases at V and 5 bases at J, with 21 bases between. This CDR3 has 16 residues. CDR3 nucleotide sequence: TGTGCCAGCAGTGCCGCCATTCCTGGGAGGGGGACTGAAGCTTTCTTT. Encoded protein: CASSAAIPGRGTEAFF.

This chain's CDR3 is CASSPVGHAANYGYTF. The CDR3, as DNA: TGTGCCAGCTCACCCGTAGGACATGCGGCTAACTATGGCTACACCTTC. The chain links TRBV18 to TRBJ1-2; a possible D gene is TRBD1 (5 bases). The germline V and J ends were trimmed by 3 bases and 0 bases, with 14 bases remaining between them. From germline, CDR1 is KGHSH and CDR2 LQKENI. The CDR3 extends over 16 amino acids. The entire variable domain, with the rest obtained from reference TRBV18 and TRBJ1-2, is as follows: NAGVMQNPRHLVRRRGQEARLRCSPMKGHSHVYWYRQLPEEGLKFMVYLQKENIIDESGMPKERFSAEFPKEGPSILRIQQVVRGDSAAYFCASSPVGHAANYGYTFGSGTRLTVV.

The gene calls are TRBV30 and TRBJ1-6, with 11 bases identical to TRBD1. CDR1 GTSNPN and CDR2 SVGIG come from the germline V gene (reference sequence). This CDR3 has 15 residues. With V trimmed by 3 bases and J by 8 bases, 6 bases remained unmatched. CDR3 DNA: TGTGCCTGGAGGTGGACAGGGGGCAGTTATTCACCCCTCCACTTT. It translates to CAWRWTGGSYSPLHF.

The CDR3: CASSPTGTDTDTQYF. The DNA of the CDR3 is TGTGCCAGCTCACCCACCGGGACAGACACAGATACGCAGTATTTT. J is TRBJ2-3 and V is TRBV18, with 7 bases fitting TRBD1. Trimming removed 3 bases from V and 2 bases from J; junction bases left unmatched: 5. CDR1 and CDR2 from the germline V gene are KGHSH and LQKENI. There are 15 residues in the CDR3. The complete variable domain, with remaining parts taken from reference TRBV18 and TRBJ2-3, reads NAGVMQNPRHLVRRRGQEARLRCSPMKGHSHVYWYRQLPEEGLKFMVYLQKENIIDESGMPKERFSAEFPKEGPSILRIQQVVRGDSAAYFCASSPTGTDTDTQYFGPGTRLTVL.

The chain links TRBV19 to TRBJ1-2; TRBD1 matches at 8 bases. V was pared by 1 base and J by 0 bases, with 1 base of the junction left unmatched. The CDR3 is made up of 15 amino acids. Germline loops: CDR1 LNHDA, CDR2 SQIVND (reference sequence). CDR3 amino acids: CASSIGTGSNYGYTF. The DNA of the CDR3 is TGTGCCAGTAGTATAGGGACAGGGTCTAACTATGGCTACACCTTC.

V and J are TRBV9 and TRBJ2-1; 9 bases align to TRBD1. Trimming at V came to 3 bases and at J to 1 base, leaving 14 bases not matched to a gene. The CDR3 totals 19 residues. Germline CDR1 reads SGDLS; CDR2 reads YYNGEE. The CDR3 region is CASSEGTGIGLRSYNEQFF. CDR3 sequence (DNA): TGTGCCAGCAGCGAGGGGACAGGGATTGGTTTGAGGTCCTACAATGAGCAGTTCTTC.

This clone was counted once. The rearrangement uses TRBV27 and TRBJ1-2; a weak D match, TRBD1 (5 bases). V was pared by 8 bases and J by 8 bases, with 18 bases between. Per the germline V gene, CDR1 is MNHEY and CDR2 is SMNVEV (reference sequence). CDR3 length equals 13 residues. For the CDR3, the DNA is TGTGCCAGCGCCCCCTGGGGGGGGGACGGCTACACCTTC. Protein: CASAPWGGDGYTF.

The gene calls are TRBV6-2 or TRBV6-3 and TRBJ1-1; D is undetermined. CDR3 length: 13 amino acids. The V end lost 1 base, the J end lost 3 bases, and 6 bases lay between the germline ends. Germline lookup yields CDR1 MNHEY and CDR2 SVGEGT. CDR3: CASSYWKDTEAFF. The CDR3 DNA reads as TGTGCCAGCAGTTACTGGAAGGACACTGAAGCTTTCTTT.

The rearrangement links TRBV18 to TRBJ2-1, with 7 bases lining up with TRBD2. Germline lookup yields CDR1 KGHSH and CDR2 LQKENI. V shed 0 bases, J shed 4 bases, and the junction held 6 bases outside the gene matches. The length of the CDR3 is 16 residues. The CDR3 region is CASSPPLAETYNEQFF. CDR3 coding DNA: TGTGCCAGCTCACCACCCCTAGCGGAGACGTACAATGAGCAGTTCTTC.

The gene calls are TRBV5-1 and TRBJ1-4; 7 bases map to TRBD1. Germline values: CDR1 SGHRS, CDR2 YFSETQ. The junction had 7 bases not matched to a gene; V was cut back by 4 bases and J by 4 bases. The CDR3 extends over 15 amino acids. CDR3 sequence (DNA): TGCGCCAGCAGCGAGGGACAGAATTATAATGAAAAACTGTTTTTT. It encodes CASSEGQNYNEKLFF.

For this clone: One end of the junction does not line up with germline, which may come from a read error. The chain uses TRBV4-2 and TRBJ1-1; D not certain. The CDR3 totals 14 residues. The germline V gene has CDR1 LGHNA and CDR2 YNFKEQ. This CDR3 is CASRQVGRNTEAFF. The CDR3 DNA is TGTGCCAGCAGGCAAGTGGGTCGTAACACTGAAGCTTTCTTT.

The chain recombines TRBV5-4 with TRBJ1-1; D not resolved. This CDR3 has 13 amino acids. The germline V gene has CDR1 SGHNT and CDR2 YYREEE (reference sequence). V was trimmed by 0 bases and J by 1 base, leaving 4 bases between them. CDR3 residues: CASSLDPNTEAFF. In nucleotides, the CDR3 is TGTGCCAGCAGCTTGGACCCGAACACTGAAGCTTTCTTT. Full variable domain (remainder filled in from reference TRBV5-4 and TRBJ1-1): ETGVTQSPTHLIKTRGQQVTLRCSSQSGHNTVSWYQQALGQGPQFIFQYYREEENGRGNFPPRFSGLQFPNYSSELNVNALELDDSALYLCASSLDPNTEAFFGQGTRLTVV.

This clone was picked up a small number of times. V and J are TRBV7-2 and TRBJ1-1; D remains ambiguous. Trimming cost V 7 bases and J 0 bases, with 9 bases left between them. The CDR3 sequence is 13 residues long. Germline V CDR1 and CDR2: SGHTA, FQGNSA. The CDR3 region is CASTPRLNTEAFF. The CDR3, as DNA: TGTGCCAGCACACCGCGGCTGAACACTGAAGCTTTCTTT.

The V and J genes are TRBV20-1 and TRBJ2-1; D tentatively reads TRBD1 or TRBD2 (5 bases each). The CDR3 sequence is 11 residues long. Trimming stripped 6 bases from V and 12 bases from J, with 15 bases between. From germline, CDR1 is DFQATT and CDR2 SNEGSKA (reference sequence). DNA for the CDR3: TGCAGTGCCCCCACGGGGCCTATGCAGTTCTTC. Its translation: CSAPTGPMQFF.

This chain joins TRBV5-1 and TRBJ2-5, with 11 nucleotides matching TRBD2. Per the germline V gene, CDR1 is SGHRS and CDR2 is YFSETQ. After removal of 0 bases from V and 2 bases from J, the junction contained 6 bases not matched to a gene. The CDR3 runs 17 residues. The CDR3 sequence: CASSLGSSGGQQETQYF. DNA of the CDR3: TGCGCCAGCAGCTTGGGGTCTAGCGGGGGGCAACAAGAGACCCAGTACTTC.

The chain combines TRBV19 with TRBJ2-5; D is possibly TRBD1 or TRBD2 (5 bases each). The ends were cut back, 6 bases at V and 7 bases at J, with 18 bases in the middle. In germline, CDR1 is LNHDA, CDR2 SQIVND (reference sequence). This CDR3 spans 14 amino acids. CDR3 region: CASRPRDPGPTQYF. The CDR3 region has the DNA TGTGCCAGTAGACCTCGGGATCCGGGGCCGACCCAGTACTTC. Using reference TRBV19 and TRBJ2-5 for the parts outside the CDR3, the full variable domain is DGGITQSPKYLFRKEGQNVTLSCEQNLNHDAMYWYRQDPGQGLRLIYYSQIVNDFQKGDIAEGYSVSREKKESFPLTVTSAQKNPTAFYLCASRPRDPGPTQYFGPGTRLLVL.

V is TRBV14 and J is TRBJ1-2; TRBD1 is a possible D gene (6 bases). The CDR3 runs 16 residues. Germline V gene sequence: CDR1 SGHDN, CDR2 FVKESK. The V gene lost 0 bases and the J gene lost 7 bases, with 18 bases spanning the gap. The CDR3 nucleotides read TGTGCCAGCAGCCAAGACCGTCGACCGCTCAGGGGTGGCTACACCTTC. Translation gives CASSQDRRPLRGGYTF.